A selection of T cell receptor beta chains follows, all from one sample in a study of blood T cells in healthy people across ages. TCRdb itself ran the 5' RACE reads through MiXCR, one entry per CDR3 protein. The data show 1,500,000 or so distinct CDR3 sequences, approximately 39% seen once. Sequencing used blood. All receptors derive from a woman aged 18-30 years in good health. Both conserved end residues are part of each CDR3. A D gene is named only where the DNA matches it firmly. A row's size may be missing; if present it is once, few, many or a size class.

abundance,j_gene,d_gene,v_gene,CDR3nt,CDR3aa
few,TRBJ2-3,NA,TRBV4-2,TGTGCCAGCAGCCAAGTGGCACGAACCGACGCAGATACGCAGTATTTT,CASSQVARTDADTQYF
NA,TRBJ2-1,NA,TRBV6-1,TGTGCCAGCAGGGCTGCTATACGGAATGAGCAGTTCTTC,CASRAAIRNEQFF
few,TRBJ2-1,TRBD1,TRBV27,TGTGCCGGCAAAAGGGACAGGGGGGACTACAATGAGCAGTTCTTC,CAGKRDRGDYNEQFF
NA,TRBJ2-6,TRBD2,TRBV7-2,TGTGCCAGCAGCCGCCGACTAGCGGGAAGCTCTGGGGCCAACGTCCTGACTTTC,CASSRRLAGSSGANVLTF
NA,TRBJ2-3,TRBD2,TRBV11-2,TGTGCCAGCAGCACGAGGGGACTAGCAACAGATACGCAGTATTTT,CASSTRGLATDTQYF
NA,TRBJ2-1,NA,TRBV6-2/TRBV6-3,TGTGCCAGCAGTTATACCCCAATAAATGAGCAGTTCTTC,CASSYTPINEQFF
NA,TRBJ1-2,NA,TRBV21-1,TGTGCCAGCACCACGGAGAGAGGTGGAGATGGCTACACCTTC,CASTTERGGDGYTF
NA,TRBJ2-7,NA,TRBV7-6,TGTGCCAGCAGCTTGGAAGGGGAAAGCTCCTACAATGAGCAGTACTTC,CASSLEGESSYNEQYF
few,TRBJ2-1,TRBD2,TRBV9,TGTGCCAGCAGCCCTATGGGGACTAGTATCTCTGAGCAGTTCTTC,CASSPMGTSISEQFF
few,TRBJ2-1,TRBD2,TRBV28,TGTGCCAGCAGTACCGAGACGGGAGGGCCTTACAATGAGCAGTTCTTC,CASSTETGGPYNEQFF
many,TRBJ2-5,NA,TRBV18,TGTGCCAGCAGTGGTCAAGAGACCCAGTACTTC,CASSGQETQYF
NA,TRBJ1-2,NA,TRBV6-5,TGTGCCAGCAGTAAACAGGGAGTGGGCTATGGCTACACCTTC,CASSKQGVGYGYTF
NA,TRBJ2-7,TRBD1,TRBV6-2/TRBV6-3,TGTGCCAGCAGTTACCGTTCGACAGGGCACGAGCAGTACTTC,CASSYRSTGHEQYF
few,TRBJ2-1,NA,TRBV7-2,TGTGCCAGCAGCTTACCCGGGTTATACAATGAGCAGTTCTTC,CASSLPGLYNEQFF
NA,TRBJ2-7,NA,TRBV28,TGTGCCAGCAGTTTATACCGCAAGGGGCCCAGCTACGAGCAGTACTTC,CASSLYRKGPSYEQYF
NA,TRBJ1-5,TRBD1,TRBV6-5,TGTGCCAGCAGTCCCGACAGGGTTGGAAGCAATCAGCCCCAGCATTTT,CASSPDRVGSNQPQHF
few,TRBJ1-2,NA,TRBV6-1,TGTGCCACAGCCACCACAGCCACCTATGGCTACACCTTC,CATATTATYGYTF
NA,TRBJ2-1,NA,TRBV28,TGTGCCAGCACATATCTGGGGTCGAATGAGCAGTTCTTC,CASTYLGSNEQFF
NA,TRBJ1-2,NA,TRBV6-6,TGTGCCAGCAGTTACGGAGACCCCCCAATAACTGGCTACACCTTC,CASSYGDPPITGYTF